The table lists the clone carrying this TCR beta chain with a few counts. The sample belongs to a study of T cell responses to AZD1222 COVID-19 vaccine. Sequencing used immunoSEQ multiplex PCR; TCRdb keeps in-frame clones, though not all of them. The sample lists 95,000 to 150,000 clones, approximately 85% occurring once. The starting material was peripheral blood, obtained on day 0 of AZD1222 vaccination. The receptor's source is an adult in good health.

The CDR3 DNA follows: TGTGCCAGCAGCAGGAGCGAGCAGTTCTTC. Protein: CASSRSEQFF. The gene calls are TRBV2 and TRBJ2-1; D is unresolved. CDR1 is SNHLY, CDR2 FYNNEI, per germline. V was pared by 6 bases and J by 10 bases, with 7 bases between. The CDR3 is made up of 10 amino acids. Filled out from reference TRBV2 and TRBJ2-1, the complete variable domain reads EPEVTQTPSHQVTQMGQEVILRCVPISNHLYFYWYRQILGQKVEFLVSFYNNEISEKSEIFDDQFSVERPDGSNFTLKIRSTKLEDSAMYFCASSRSEQFFGPGTRLTVL.